This T cell receptor beta chain stems from a study of response to subunit inactivated influenza vaccine. Notes on the study in general: Authors suggested that a seasonal influenza vaccination recruits few new T cells each time.

In its sample, this clonotype was seen many times. The target antigen is unknown. The V and J ends lost 3 bases and 10 bases respectively, with 19 bases between them. CDR3 size: 15 residues. TCRdb independently ran MiXCR on the RT-PCR reads; one entry per CDR3 protein. This sample yields a few hundred thousand distinct CDR3 sequences, of which 14% are seen a single time; 11% belongs to the top ten. The J gene is TRBJ2-1, the V gene TRBV12-3 or TRBV12-4; D not certain. Sequencing used PBMCs from blood, obtained 12 days after vaccination. This TCR was recovered from a man aged 45-65 years who received an inactivated influenza vaccine. CDR3 protein: CASSFGDSFTWEQFF. CDR3 bases: TGTGCCAGCAGTTTTGGTGATTCCTTCACCTGGGAGCAGTTCTTC.